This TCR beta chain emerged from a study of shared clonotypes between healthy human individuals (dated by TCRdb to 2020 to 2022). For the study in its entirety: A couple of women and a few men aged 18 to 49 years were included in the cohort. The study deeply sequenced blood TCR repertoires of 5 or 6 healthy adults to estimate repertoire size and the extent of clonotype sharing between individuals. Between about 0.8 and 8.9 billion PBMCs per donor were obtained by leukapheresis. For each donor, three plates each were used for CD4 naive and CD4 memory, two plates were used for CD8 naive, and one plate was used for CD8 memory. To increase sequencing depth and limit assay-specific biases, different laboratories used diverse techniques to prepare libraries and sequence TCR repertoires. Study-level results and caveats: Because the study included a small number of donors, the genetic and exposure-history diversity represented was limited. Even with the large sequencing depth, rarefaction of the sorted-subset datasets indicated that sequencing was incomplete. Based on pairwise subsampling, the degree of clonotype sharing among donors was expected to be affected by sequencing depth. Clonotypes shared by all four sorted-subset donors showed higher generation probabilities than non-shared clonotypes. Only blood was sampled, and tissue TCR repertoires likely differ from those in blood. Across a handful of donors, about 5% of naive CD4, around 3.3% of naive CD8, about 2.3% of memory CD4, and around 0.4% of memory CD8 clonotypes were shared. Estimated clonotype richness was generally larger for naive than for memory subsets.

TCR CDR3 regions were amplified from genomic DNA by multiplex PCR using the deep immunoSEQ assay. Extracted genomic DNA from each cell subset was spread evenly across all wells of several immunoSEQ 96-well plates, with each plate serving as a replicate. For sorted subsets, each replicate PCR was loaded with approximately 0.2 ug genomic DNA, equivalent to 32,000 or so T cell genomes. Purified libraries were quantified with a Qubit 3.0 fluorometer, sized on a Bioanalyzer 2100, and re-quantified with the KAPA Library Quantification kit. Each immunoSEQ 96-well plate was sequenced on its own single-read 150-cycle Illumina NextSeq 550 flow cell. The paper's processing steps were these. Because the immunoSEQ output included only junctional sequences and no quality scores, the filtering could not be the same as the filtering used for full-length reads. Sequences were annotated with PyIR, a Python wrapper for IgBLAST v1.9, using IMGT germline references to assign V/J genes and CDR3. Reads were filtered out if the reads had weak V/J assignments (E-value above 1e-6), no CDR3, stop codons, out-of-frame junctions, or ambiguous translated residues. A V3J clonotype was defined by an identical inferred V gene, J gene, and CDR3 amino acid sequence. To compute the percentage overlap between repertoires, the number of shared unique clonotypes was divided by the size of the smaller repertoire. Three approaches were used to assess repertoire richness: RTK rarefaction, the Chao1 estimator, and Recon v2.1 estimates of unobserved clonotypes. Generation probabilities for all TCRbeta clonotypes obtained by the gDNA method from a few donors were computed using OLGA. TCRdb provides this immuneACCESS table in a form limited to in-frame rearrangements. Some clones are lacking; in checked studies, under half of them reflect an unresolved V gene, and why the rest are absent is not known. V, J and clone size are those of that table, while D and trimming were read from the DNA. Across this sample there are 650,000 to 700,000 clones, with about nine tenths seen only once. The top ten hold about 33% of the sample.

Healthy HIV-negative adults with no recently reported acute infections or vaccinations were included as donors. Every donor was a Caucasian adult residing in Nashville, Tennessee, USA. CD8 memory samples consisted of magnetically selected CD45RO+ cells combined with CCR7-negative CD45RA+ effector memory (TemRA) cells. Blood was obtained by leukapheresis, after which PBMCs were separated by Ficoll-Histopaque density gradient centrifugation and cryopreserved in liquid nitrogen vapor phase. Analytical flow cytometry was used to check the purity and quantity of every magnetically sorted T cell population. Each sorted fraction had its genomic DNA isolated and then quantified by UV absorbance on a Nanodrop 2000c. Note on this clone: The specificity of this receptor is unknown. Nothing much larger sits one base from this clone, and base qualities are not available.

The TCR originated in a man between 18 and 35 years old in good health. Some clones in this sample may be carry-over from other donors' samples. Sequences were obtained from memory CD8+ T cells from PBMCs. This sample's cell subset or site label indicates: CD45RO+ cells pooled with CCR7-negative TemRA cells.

The bases read TGTGCCAGCAGTCCACTCAGGGTAGAAGGTGAAAAACTGTTTTTT. It encodes CASSPLRVEGEKLFF. Recombination connected TRBV27 to TRBJ1-4; a weak D assignment points to TRBD1 (5 bases agree). CDR1 and CDR2 are drawn from the germline V gene (reference sequence): MNHEY, SMNVEV. The CDR3 holds 15 amino acids from the cysteine to the phenylalanine. Kept here is only the CDR3 DNA, which spans 45 bases and is read in frame from base 1. The trim is 5 bases for V and 7 bases for J, with a gap of 17 bases between the germline ends.